The subject of this entry is one TCR beta chain. The data were obtained in a study of blood T cell repertoires in COVID-19. Study summary: T cells, B-cell-depleted T cells, or PBMCs supplied cDNA or gDNA.

Data came from immunoSEQ multiplex PCR; TCRdb stores just in-frame clones and leaves some out. This sample has some 460,000 clones, with around 90% found just once. Cohort 3 donors were reported recovered after two negative PCRs, clearance, or symptom resolution. V was trimmed by 0 bases and J by 7 bases, leaving 9 bases between them. Germline CDR1 is LGHDT and CDR2 is YNNKEL (reference sequence). This CDR3 is 14 amino acids long. Source material: PBMCs or T cells enriched from blood (not recorded which). The chain recombines TRBV3-1 (or the pseudogene TRBV3-2) with TRBJ1-4; D is ambiguous. This clonotype was obtained from a woman aged 18-29 years who had recovered from COVID-19. The CDR3 DNA reads TGTGCCAGCAGCCAAGAGTATGAGGGTGAAAAACTGTTTTTT. Encoded protein: CASSQEYEGEKLFF.